The clone carrying this T cell receptor beta chain was detected only a few times. Its antigen is not known. Tregs were sorted as CD4+CD25+CD127-/low cells. After constant-region reverse-primer amplification, full-length variable regions underwent semi-nested PCR with Nested Universal Primer A. One entry per CDR3 protein, called by TCRdb with MiXCR from the 5' RACE reads. The table lists several thousand distinct CDR3 sequences, 73% of them singletons, with 4.5% in the top ten. Points from the study as a whole: The TCR gene usage of tumor memory CD4+ T cells clustered together with blood and lymph node memory CD4+ cells and with lymph node naive CD4+ cells.

Sequencing used tumor-infiltrating Tregs sorted from the breast tumor. This clonotype was sampled from a female donor with breast cancer.

Written as DNA, the CDR3 is TGTGCCAGCAGTAGACTAGCGGGAGTTAATGAGCAGTTCTTC. Amino acid sequence: CASSRLAGVNEQFF. The chain carries TRBV6-6 and TRBJ2-1, with TRBD2 matching over 12 bases. Trimming removed 5 bases from V and 7 bases from J; junction bases left unmatched: 3. The CDR3 runs to 14 residues. Germline assignment: CDR1 MNHNY and CDR2 SVGAGI (reference sequence).